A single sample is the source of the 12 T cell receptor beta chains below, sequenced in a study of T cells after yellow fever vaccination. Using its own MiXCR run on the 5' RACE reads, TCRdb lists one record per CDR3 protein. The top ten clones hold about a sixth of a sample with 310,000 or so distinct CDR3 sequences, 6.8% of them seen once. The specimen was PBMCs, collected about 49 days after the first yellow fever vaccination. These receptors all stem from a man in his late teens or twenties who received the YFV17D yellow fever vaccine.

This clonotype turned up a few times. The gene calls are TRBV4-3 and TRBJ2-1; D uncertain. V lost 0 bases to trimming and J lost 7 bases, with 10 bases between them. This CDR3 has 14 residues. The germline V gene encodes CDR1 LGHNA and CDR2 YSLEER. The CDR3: CASSQDLFGNEQFF. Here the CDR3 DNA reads TGCGCCAGCAGCCAAGATCTATTTGGAAATGAGCAGTTCTTC.

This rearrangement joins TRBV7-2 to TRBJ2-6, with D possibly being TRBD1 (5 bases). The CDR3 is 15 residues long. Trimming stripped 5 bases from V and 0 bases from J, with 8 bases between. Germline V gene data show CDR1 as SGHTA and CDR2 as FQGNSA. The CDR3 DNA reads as TGTGCCAGCAGCGTACAGGTCTCTGGGGCCAACGTCCTGACTTTC. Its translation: CASSVQVSGANVLTF.

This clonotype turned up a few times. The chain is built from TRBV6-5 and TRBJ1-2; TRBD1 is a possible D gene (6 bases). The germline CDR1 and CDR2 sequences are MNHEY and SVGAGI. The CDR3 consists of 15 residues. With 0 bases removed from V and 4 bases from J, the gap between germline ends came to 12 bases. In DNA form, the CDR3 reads TGTGCCAGCAGTTACTCGGGGGCCAAGGGCTATGGCTACACCTTC. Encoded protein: CASSYSGAKGYGYTF.

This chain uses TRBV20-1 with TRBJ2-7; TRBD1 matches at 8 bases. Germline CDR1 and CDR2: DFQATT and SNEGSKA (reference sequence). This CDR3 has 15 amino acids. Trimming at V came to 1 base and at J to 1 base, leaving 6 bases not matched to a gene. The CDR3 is CSARGMTGESYEQYF. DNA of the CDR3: TGCAGTGCTAGAGGGATGACAGGGGAATCCTACGAGCAGTACTTC.

CDR3 sequence: CASSRPGQTSGKTQYF. The CDR3 DNA follows: TGTGCCAGCAGCCGCCCGGGACAGACATCAGGAAAGACCCAGTACTTC. The rearrangement joins TRBV7-9 to TRBJ2-5; 7 bases are a match to TRBD1. The CDR3 contains 16 residues. V gave up 5 bases and J gave up 6 bases; unmatched junction bases: 15. In germline, CDR1 is SEHNR, CDR2 FQNEAQ (reference sequence).

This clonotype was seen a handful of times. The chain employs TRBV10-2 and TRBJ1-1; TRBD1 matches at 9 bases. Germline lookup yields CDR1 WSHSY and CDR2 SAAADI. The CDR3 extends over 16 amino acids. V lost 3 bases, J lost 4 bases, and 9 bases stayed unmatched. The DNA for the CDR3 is TGCGCCAGCAGTGACCGTCAGGACAGGGGCAGCACTGAAGCTTTCTTT. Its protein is CASSDRQDRGSTEAFF.

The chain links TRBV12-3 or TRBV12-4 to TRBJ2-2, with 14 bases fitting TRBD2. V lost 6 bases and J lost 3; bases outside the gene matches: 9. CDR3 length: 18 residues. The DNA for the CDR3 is TGTGCCAGCAGCCAAGGACTAGCGGGGGGCCTCTACACCGGGGAGCTGTTTTTT. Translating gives CASSQGLAGGLYTGELFF.

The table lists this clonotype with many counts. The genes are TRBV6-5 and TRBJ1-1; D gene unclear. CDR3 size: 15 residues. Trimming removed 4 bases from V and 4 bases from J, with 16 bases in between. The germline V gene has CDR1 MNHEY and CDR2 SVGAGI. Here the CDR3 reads CASSFRRSVGTEAFF. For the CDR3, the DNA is TGTGCCAGCAGTTTCCGGAGGTCGGTGGGCACTGAAGCTTTCTTT.

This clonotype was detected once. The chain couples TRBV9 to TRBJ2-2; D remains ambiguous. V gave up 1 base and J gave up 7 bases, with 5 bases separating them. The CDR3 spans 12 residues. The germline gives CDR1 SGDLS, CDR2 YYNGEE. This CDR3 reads CASSVIIGELFF. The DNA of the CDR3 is TGTGCCAGCAGCGTAATAATCGGGGAGCTGTTTTTT.

The CDR3 bases are TGCGCCAGCAGCCTCGGACCGGGACGTAAACAAGAGACCCAGTACTTC. It encodes CASSLGPGRKQETQYF. This chain uses TRBV4-1 with TRBJ2-5; D is tentatively TRBD1 or TRBD2 (5 bases each). Trimming took off 4 bases at V and 2 bases at J, with 17 bases between the two ends. There are 16 residues in the CDR3. The germline V gene has CDR1 MGHRA and CDR2 YSYEKL.

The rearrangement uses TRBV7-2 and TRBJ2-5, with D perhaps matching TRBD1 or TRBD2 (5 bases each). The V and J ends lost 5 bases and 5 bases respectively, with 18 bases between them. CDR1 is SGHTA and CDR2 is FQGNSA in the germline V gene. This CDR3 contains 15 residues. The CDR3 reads CASSLTRGQSETQYF. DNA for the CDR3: TGTGCCAGCAGCCTCACTCGGGGCCAATCCGAGACCCAGTACTTC.

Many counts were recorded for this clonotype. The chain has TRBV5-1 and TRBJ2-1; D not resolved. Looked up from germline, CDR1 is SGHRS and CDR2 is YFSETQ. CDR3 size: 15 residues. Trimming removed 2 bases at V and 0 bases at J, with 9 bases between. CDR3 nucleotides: TGCGCCAGCAGCTTTTCCATTAGCTCCTACAATGAGCAGTTCTTC. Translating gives CASSFSISSYNEQFF.